This T cell receptor beta chain was found in a study of blood T cell repertoires in COVID-19. Study in general: T cells, B-cell-depleted T cells, or PBMCs provided the cDNA or gDNA that served as material.

V lost 1 base, J lost 0 bases, and 4 bases lay in between. This CDR3 is built from 14 residues. Germline V lookup: CDR1 MGHRA, CDR2 YSYEKL. Seattle researchers signed up patients amid active infection and tracked them longitudinally. As originally analysed: Nucleated cell counts were estimated from reference gene primer amplification. Sequencing was performed with immunoSEQ multiplex PCR; in TCRdb, only in-frame clones are kept and a portion is missing. V and J calls plus clone size are reproduced from that table; the DNA served to infer D and trimming. This sample has about 440,000 clones; approximately 89% occur once, and the top ten carry around 12%.

What was sequenced was peripheral blood. The V and J genes are TRBV4-1 and TRBJ1-5; no definite D call. The source of this sequence is a woman aged 45-65 years with COVID-19, enrolled during active disease. The CDR3 DNA is TGCGCCAGCAGCCAAGTCTATAGCAATCAGCCCCAGCATTTT. Translation: CASSQVYSNQPQHF.